The table lists the clone carrying this TCR beta chain with many counts. First-strand cDNA relied on TRAV- and TRBV-specific primers spanning alpha and beta chains. PCR amplification of the TCRs was performed with Phusion for 20 to 25 PCR cycles, and it relied on a constant-region primer together with a V-primer adapter. Using its own MiXCR run on the reads, TCRdb lists one record per CDR3 protein. The sample gives 55,000 to 70,000 distinct CDR3 sequences, about 23% of which show up once; approximately 5.4% is in the top ten. The time point here: before trial treatment. The therapy administered to donors comprised nivolumab, ipilimumab, aspirin, low-dose cyclophosphamide and low-dose radiotherapy. This record comes from a study of low-dose radiotherapy and immunotherapy resistance in tumors. For the study at large: Cohort 2 received 1 Gy per fraction every two weeks, totaling 13 Gy over 26 weeks. Patients received cyclophosphamide 200 mg/m2 intravenously every two weeks, the day before radiation-immunotherapy.

J gave up 2 bases and V 4 bases, and 9 bases lay outside the gene matches. Per the germline V gene, CDR1 is SGHRS and CDR2 is YFSETQ. The CDR3 spans 17 residues. The chain combines TRBV5-1 with TRBJ2-2, with 9 bases that match TRBD2. This sample comprised PBMCs, obtained before treatment. This TCR was sampled from a male donor with prostate cancer. The CDR3 nucleotides are TGCGCCAGCAGCACTTTGACTAGCGGAGGAAACACCGGGGAGCTGTTTTTT. Amino acids: CASSTLTSGGNTGELFF. The whole variable domain, filled in from reference TRBV5-1 and TRBJ2-2, reads KAGVTQTPRYLIKTRGQQVTLSCSPISGHRSVSWYQQTPGQGLQFLFEYFSETQRNKGNFPGRFSGRQFSNSRSEMNVSTLELGDSALYLCASSTLTSGGNTGELFFGEGSRLTVL.